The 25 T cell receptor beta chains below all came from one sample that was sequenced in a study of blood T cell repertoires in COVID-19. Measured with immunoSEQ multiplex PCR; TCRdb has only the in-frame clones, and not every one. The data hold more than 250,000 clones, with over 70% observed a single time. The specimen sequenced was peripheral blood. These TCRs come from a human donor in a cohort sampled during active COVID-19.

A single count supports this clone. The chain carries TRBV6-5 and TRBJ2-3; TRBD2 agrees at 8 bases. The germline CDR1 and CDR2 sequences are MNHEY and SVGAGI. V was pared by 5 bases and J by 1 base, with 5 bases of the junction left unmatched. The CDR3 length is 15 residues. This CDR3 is CASSQPGLGTDTQYF. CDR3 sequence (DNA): TGTGCCAGCAGTCAACCGGGACTAGGCACAGATACGCAGTATTTT.

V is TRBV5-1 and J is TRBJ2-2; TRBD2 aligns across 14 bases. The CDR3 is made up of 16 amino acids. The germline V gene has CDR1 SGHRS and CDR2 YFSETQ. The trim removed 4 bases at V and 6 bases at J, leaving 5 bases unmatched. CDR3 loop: CASSLTSGRGSGELFF. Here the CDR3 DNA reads TGCGCCAGCAGCCTGACTAGCGGGAGGGGTTCCGGGGAGCTGTTTTTT.

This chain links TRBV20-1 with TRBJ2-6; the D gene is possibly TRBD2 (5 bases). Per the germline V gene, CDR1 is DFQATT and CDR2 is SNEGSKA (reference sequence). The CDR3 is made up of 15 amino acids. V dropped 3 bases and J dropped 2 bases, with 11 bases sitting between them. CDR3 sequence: CSASSGMAGANVLTF. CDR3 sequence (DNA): TGCAGTGCTAGTTCCGGGATGGCTGGGGCCAACGTCCTGACTTTC.

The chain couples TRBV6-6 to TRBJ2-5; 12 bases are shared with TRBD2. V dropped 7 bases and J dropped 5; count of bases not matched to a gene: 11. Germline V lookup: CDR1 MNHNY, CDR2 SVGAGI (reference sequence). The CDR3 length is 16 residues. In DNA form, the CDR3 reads TGTGCCAGCAAACCGACTAGCGGGGGTCCCGCGGAGACCCAGTACTTC. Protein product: CASKPTSGGPAETQYF.

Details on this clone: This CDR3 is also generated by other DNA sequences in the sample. The CDR3 is CASSLGPGGSGNTIYF. The CDR3 region has the DNA TGCGCCAGCAGCTTGGGGCCAGGGGGGTCTGGAAACACCATATATTTT. This chain joins TRBV5-1 and TRBJ1-3; 7 bases are shared with TRBD1. CDR3 length: 16 amino acids. V lost 0 bases and J lost 1; bases outside the gene matches: 4. Germline V lookup: CDR1 SGHRS, CDR2 YFSETQ.

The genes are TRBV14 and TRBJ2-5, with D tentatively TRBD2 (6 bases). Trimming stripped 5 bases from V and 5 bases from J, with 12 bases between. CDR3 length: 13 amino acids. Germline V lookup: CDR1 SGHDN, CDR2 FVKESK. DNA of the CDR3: TGTGCCAGCAGCGAAAACCGGGAGGAGACCCAGTACTTC. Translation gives CASSENREETQYF.

The CDR3 bases are TGTGCCAGCAGCTTAGTAGCGAGGAACTACGAGCAGTACTTC. Translating it yields CASSLVARNYEQYF. V usage is TRBV7-8 and J usage is TRBJ2-7, with D perhaps TRBD2 (5 bases). The CDR3 has 14 residues. CDR1 is SGHVS and CDR2 is FQNEAQ in the germline V gene. The ends were cut back, 1 base at V and 3 bases at J, with 10 bases in the middle.

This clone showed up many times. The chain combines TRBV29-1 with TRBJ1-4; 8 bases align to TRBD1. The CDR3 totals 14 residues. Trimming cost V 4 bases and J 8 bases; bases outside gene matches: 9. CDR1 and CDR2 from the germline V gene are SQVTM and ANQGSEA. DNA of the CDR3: TGCAGCGTTGGTTCCGGGACAGGTCGGGAAAAACTGTTTTTT. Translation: CSVGSGTGREKLFF.

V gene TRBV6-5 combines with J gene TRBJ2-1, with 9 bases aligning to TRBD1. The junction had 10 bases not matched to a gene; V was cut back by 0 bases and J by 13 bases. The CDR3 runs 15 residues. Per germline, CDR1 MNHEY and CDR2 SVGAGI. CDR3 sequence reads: CASSYSKGQGVSQFF. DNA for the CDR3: TGTGCCAGCAGTTACTCGAAGGGACAGGGAGTTTCTCAGTTCTTC.

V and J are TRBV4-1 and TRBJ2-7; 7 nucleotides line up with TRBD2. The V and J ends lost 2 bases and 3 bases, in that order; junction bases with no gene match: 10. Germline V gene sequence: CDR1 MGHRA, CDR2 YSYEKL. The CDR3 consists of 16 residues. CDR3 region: CASSQLLASVDYEQYF. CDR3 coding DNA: TGCGCCAGCAGCCAATTACTAGCGAGCGTGGACTACGAGCAGTACTTC.

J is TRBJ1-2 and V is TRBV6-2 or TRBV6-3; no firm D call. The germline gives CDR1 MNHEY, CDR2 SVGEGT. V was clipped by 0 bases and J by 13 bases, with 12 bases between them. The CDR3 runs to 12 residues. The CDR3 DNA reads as TGTGCCAGCAGTTACTCAAGGCAGGCGGGCACCTTC. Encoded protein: CASSYSRQAGTF.

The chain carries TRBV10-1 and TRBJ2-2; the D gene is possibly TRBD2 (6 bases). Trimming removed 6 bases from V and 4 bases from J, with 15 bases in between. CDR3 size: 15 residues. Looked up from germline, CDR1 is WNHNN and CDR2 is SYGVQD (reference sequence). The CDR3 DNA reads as TGCGCCAGCAGCCCGGGCGGGACGGGCACCGGGGAGCTGTTTTTT. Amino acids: CASSPGGTGTGELFF.

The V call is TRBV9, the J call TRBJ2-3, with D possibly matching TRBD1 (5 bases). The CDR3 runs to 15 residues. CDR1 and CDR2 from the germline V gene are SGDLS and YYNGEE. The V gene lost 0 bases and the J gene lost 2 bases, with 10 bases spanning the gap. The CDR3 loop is CASSVVGEATDTQYF. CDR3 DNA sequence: TGTGCCAGCAGCGTAGTAGGGGAAGCCACAGATACGCAGTATTTT.

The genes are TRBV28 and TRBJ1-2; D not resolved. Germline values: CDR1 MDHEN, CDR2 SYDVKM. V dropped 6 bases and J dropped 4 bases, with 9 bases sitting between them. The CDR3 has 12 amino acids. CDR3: CASSLRGYGYTF. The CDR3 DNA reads TGTGCCAGCAGCCTAAGAGGCTATGGCTACACCTTC.

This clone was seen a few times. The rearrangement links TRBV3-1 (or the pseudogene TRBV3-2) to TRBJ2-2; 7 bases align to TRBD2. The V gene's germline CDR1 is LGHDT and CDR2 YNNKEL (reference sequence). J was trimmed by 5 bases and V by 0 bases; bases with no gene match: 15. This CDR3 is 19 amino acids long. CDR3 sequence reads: CASSQDSPGGLLRTGELFF. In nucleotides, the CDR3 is TGTGCCAGCAGCCAAGATTCCCCGGGGGGACTCCTTAGAACCGGGGAGCTGTTTTTT.

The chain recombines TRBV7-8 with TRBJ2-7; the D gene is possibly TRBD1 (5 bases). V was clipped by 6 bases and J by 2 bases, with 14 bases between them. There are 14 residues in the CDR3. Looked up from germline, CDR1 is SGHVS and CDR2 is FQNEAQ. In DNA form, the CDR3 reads TGTGCCAGCAGGATACAAGGGGAAGCCTACGAGCAGTACTTC. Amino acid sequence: CASRIQGEAYEQYF.

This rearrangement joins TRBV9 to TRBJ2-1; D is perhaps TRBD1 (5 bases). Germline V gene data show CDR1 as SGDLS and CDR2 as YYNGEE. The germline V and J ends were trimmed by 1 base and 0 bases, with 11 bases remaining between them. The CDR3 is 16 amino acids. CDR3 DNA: TGTGCCAGCAGCGTACAGGGTCTGAGCTCCTACAATGAGCAGTTCTTC. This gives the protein CASSVQGLSSYNEQFF.

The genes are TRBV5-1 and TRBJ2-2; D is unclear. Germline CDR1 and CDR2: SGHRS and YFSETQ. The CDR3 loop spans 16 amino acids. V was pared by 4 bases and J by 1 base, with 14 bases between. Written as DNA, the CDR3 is TGCGCCAGCAGCCCGAAAATGGGCCGGAACACCGGGGAGCTGTTTTTT. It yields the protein CASSPKMGRNTGELFF.

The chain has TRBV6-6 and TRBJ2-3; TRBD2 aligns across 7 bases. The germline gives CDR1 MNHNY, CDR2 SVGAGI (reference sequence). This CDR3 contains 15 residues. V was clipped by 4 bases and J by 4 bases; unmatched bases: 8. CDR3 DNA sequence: TGTGCCAGCAGTTGGGGGGGGAGGATGCCAGATACGCAGTATTTT. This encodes CASSWGGRMPDTQYF.

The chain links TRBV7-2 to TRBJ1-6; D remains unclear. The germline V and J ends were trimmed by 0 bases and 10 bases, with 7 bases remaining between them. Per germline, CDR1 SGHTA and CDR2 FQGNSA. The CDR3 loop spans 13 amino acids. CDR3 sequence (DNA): TGTGCCAGCAGCTTAGCCGGAGGGTCACCCCTCCACTTT. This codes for CASSLAGGSPLHF.

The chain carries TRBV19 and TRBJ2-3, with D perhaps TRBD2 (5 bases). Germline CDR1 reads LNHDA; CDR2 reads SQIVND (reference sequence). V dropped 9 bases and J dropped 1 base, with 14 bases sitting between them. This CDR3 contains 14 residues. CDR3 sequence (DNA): TGTGCCAGCCGCGGGCAACTGGGCACAGATACGCAGTATTTT. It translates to CASRGQLGTDTQYF.

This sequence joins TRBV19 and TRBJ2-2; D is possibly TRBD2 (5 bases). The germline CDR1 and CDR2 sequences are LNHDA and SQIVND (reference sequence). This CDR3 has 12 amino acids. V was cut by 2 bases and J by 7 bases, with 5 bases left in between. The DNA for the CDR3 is TGTGCCAGTAGTATACGGGGCGGGGAGCTGTTTTTT. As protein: CASSIRGGELFF.

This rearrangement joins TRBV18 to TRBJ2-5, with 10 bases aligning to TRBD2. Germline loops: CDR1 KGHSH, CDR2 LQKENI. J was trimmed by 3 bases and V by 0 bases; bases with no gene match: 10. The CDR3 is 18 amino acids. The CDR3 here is CASSPPNLAGVKKETQYF. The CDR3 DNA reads TGTGCCAGCTCACCACCAAATCTAGCGGGAGTCAAGAAAGAGACCCAGTACTTC.

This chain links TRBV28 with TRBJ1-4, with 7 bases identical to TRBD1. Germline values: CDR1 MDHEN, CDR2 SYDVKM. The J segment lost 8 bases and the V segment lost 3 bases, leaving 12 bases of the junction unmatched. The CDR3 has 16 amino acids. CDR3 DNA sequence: TGTGCCAGCAGTTTTGACGAGGGGGCGAGAGTAGAAAAACTGTTTTTT. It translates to CASSFDEGARVEKLFF.

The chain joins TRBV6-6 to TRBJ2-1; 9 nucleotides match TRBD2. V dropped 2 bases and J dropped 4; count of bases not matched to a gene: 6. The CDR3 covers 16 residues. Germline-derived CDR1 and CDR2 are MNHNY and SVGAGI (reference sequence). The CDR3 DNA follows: TGTGCCAGCAGTTACGGGCTAGCGGGACGTTACAATGAGCAGTTCTTC. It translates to CASSYGLAGRYNEQFF.